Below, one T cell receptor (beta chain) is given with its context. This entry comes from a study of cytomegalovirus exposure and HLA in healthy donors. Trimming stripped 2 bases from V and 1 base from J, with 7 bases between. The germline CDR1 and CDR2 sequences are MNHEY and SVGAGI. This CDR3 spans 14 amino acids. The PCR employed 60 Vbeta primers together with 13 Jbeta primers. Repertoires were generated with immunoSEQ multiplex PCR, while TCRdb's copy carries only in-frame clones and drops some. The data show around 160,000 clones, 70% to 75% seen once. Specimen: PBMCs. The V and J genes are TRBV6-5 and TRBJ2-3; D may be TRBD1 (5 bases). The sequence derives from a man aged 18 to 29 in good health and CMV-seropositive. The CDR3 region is CASSYRGGTDTQYF. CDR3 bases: TGTGCCAGCAGTTACAGGGGCGGCACAGATACGCAGTATTTT.